This T cell receptor beta chain was sequenced for a study of early stage breast cancer tumors. Study findings and constraints: Enriched TCRB sequences shared across patients were mostly commonly generated sequences. Compared with adjacent normal breast tissue, tumors showed roughly 2.5-fold greater T cell density and higher clonality.

Clones were read by immunoSEQ multiplex PCR, and TCRdb kept only the in-frame ones, dropping some. The sample carries approximately 52,000 clones, 65% to 90% recorded once. In regard to this clone: Its target is not known.

The TCR was taken from a person aged 45-60 years with breast cancer. Sequenced material: blood.

CDR3 residues: CASSIVPTGELFF. The CDR3 coding sequence is TGTGCCAGCAGCATAGTTCCGACCGGGGAGCTGTTTTTT. The chain links TRBV7-6 to TRBJ2-2; unclear D gene. The CDR3 totals 13 residues. V was pared by 5 bases and J by 5 bases, with 9 bases between. The germline V gene has CDR1 SGHVS and CDR2 FNYEAQ.